The 23 T cell receptor beta chains presented below share a single source sample, sequenced in a study of CD8+ T cells in alopecia areata. Described treatment: oral pan-JAK inhibitor, 5-10 mg twice daily. Extracted from the samples, RNA was reverse transcribed into cDNA to serve as the sequencing template. TCRdb keeps only in-frame clones here, not all; method: immunoSEQ multiplex PCR. The data hold approximately 150,000 clones, with about three fifths observed a single time. The specimen comprised CD4+ T cells sorted from blood, sampled at approximately week 56, from a patient treated with tofacitinib. The receptors were sampled from a human donor with alopecia areata.

V is TRBV2 and J is TRBJ2-5; D is perhaps TRBD1 (5 bases). The CDR3 is made up of 13 amino acids. In germline, CDR1 is SNHLY, CDR2 FYNNEI. V was trimmed by 4 bases and J by 3 bases, leaving 9 bases between them. The CDR3 is CASSGGGEETQYF. The CDR3 nucleotides are TGTGCCAGCAGTGGGGGCGGAGAAGAGACCCAGTACTTC.

This sequence joins TRBV4-1 and TRBJ2-2; unclear D gene. The CDR3 is made up of 15 amino acids. Germline values: CDR1 MGHRA, CDR2 YSYEKL. V was pared by 1 base and J by 6 bases, with 12 bases between. CDR3 region: CASSQVGAGAGELFF. For the CDR3, the DNA is TGCGCCAGCAGCCAAGTCGGTGCAGGTGCCGGGGAGCTGTTTTTT.

This chain joins TRBV27 and TRBJ1-6; the D is unclear. The length of the CDR3 is 12 residues. V was cut by 6 bases and J by 7 bases, with 7 bases left in between. Germline CDR1 MNHEY, CDR2 SMNVEV (reference sequence). The CDR3 loop is CASRGGNSPLHF. Written as DNA, the CDR3 is TGTGCCAGCAGGGGTGGGAATTCACCCCTCCACTTT.

V gene TRBV5-1 combines with J gene TRBJ2-3; a possible D gene is TRBD1 (5 bases). The germline V gene encodes CDR1 SGHRS and CDR2 YFSETQ. The V end was cut by 2 bases, the J end by 2 bases, with 12 bases between. The CDR3 spans 15 residues. DNA of the CDR3: TGCGCCAGCAGCTTTTCGCCGACAGTCACAGATACGCAGTATTTT. Its protein is CASSFSPTVTDTQYF. The full variable domain, rest sourced from reference TRBV5-1 and TRBJ2-3, is KAGVTQTPRYLIKTRGQQVTLSCSPISGHRSVSWYQQTPGQGLQFLFEYFSETQRNKGNFPGRFSGRQFSNSRSEMNVSTLELGDSALYLCASSFSPTVTDTQYFGPGTRLTVL.

This clone has a single count. The rearrangement links TRBV4-1 to TRBJ1-6; TRBD1 might be the D (6 bases). The CDR3 is 18 residues long. V was trimmed by 1 base and J by 10 bases, leaving 23 bases between them. Per germline, CDR1 MGHRA and CDR2 YSYEKL. This CDR3 reads CASSQGVQVGAVRSPLHF. The CDR3 bases are TGCGCCAGCAGCCAAGGTGTACAGGTGGGGGCTGTAAGGTCACCCCTCCACTTT.

This sequence joins TRBV29-1 and TRBJ1-1; possibly TRBD1 for D (5 bases). This CDR3 has 13 residues. V was pared by 3 bases and J by 1 base, with 9 bases between. In germline, CDR1 is SQVTM, CDR2 ANQGSEA. This CDR3 reads CSVEEGPNTEAFF. As DNA, the CDR3 is TGCAGCGTTGAGGAGGGACCGAACACTGAAGCTTTCTTT.

V and J are TRBV6-5 and TRBJ1-6, with D tentatively TRBD1 (6 bases). The CDR3 covers 12 residues. V gave up 5 bases and J gave up 11 bases, with 10 bases separating them. Germline V gene data show CDR1 as MNHEY and CDR2 as SVGAGI. The CDR3 sequence: CASSPRGPPLHF. The CDR3 DNA reads TGTGCCAGCAGTCCCCGGGGGCCACCCCTCCACTTT.

The rearrangement uses TRBV6-5 and TRBJ2-5; D gene ambiguous. Trimming cost V 5 bases and J 0 bases, with 7 bases left between them. Germline CDR1 MNHEY, CDR2 SVGAGI. This CDR3 has 13 residues. This CDR3 reads CASSVVYQETQYF. CDR3 coding DNA: TGTGCCAGCAGTGTGGTGTACCAAGAGACCCAGTACTTC.

This chain uses TRBV5-6 with TRBJ2-7; either TRBD1 or TRBD2 may supply D (5 bases each). Germline V gene data show CDR1 as SGHDT and CDR2 as YYEEEE. Trimming left V 0 bases short and J 3 bases short, with 10 bases between. The CDR3 length is 14 residues. The CDR3 coding sequence is TGTGCCAGCAGCTTGGCCGCAGGGAGCTACGAGCAGTACTTC. Amino acids: CASSLAAGSYEQYF.

The rearrangement links TRBV28 to TRBJ2-4, with D possibly being TRBD2 (5 bases). The V end was cut by 2 bases, the J end by 6 bases, with 5 bases between. This CDR3 is 12 amino acids long. Germline CDR1 MDHEN, CDR2 SYDVKM. This CDR3 is CASSLEGNIQYF. For the CDR3, the DNA is TGTGCCAGCAGTTTAGAGGGAAACATTCAGTACTTC.

This chain uses TRBV2 with TRBJ1-5; TRBD1 matches at 9 bases. The CDR3 is made up of 17 amino acids. Looked up from germline, CDR1 is SNHLY and CDR2 is FYNNEI. With 4 bases clipped from V and 3 bases from J, the junction kept 10 bases outside the gene matches. CDR3 sequence (DNA): TGTGCCAGCAGTGGCGGGTCGGGACAGGGTTTCAATCAGCCCCAGCATTTT. Translated, it gives CASSGGSGQGFNQPQHF.

The chain combines TRBV10-2 with TRBJ1-1; 9 bases match TRBD1. The CDR3 extends over 16 amino acids. V lost 3 bases, J lost 0 bases, and 5 bases stayed unmatched. CDR1 is WSHSY, CDR2 SAAADI, per germline. The CDR3 loop is CASSDVGTGMNTEAFF. CDR3 DNA sequence: TGCGCCAGCAGTGATGTAGGGACAGGGATGAACACTGAAGCTTTCTTT.

This rearrangement joins TRBV10-3 to TRBJ1-1, with a possible D match to TRBD1 (5 bases). The ends were cut back, 3 bases at V and 1 base at J, with 12 bases in the middle. This CDR3 spans 15 amino acids. Germline CDR1 reads ENHRY; CDR2 reads SYGVKD. For the CDR3, the DNA is TGTGCCATCAGTGACCCCGGACAACGGAACACTGAAGCTTTCTTT. Amino acid sequence: CAISDPGQRNTEAFF.

This rearrangement joins TRBV30 to TRBJ1-2, with D unclear. Germline V gene lookup returns CDR1 GTSNPN and CDR2 SVGIG (reference sequence). The CDR3 is made up of 14 amino acids. The V and J ends lost 0 bases and 2 bases respectively, with 10 bases between them. The CDR3 spells CAWSVSSHNYGYTF. CDR3 nucleotide sequence: TGTGCCTGGAGTGTATCCTCCCACAACTATGGCTACACCTTC.

The chain couples TRBV30 to TRBJ1-1, with D hard to call. Trimming took off 1 base at V and 0 bases at J, with 6 bases between the two ends. The germline gives CDR1 GTSNPN, CDR2 SVGIG (reference sequence). The CDR3 spans 13 residues. The CDR3 DNA is TGTGCCTGGAGTGGGAGGTTGAACACTGAAGCTTTCTTT. It translates to CAWSGRLNTEAFF.

This clone was seen once. The V gene is TRBV29-1, the J gene TRBJ2-7; D assignment may be TRBD1 or TRBD2 (5 bases each). V was cut by 6 bases and J by 6 bases, with 18 bases left in between. Germline V gene sequence: CDR1 SQVTM, CDR2 ANQGSEA. This CDR3 region has 13 residues. The CDR3 nucleotides are TGCAGCGTCGCACAGGAGGCGGGTCGCGAGCAGTACTTC. Protein: CSVAQEAGREQYF.

This rearrangement joins TRBV2 to TRBJ2-7; possibly TRBD1 for D (5 bases). Germline V CDR1 and CDR2: SNHLY, FYNNEI. Between the trimmed V and J ends, which lost 5 bases and 7 bases, there was a span of 9 bases. The CDR3 runs to 11 residues. In DNA, the CDR3 is TGTGCCAGCAGTCCCAGACAGGAGCAGTACTTC. Protein: CASSPRQEQYF. Variable domain in full (rest from reference TRBV2 and TRBJ2-7): EPEVTQTPSHQVTQMGQEVILRCVPISNHLYFYWYRQILGQKVEFLVSFYNNEISEKSEIFDDQFSVERPDGSNFTLKIRSTKLEDSAMYFCASSPRQEQYFGPGTRLTVT.

The chain links TRBV30 to TRBJ2-2; D not certain. From germline, CDR1 is GTSNPN and CDR2 SVGIG (reference sequence). Trimming stripped 4 bases from V and 9 bases from J, with 9 bases between. This CDR3 contains 11 residues. The CDR3 nucleotides read TGTGCCTGGACCGGGTCCCGGGAGCTGTTTTTT. Its protein is CAWTGSRELFF.

This chain links TRBV5-1 with TRBJ2-1, with D tentatively TRBD1 or TRBD2 (5 bases each). V was shortened by 0 bases and J by 9 bases, with 10 bases between the two germline ends. Per germline, CDR1 SGHRS and CDR2 YFSETQ. CDR3 size: 13 residues. The CDR3 is CASSLGGSREQFF. In nucleotides, the CDR3 is TGCGCCAGCAGCTTGGGGGGGTCCCGTGAGCAGTTCTTC. Full variable domain (outside the CDR3, taken from reference TRBV5-1 and TRBJ2-1): KAGVTQTPRYLIKTRGQQVTLSCSPISGHRSVSWYQQTPGQGLQFLFEYFSETQRNKGNFPGRFSGRQFSNSRSEMNVSTLELGDSALYLCASSLGGSREQFFGPGTRLTVL.

The chain has TRBV29-1 and TRBJ1-1; the match to TRBD1 covers 7 bases. In germline, CDR1 is SQVTM, CDR2 ANQGSEA. The CDR3 is 13 amino acids. V shed 4 bases, J shed 7 bases, and the junction held 9 bases outside the gene matches. The CDR3 here is CSVGGPGQLEAFF. CDR3 in DNA: TGCAGCGTTGGGGGTCCGGGACAGCTTGAAGCTTTCTTT.

This clone has at least ten counts. V gene TRBV7-8 combines with J gene TRBJ1-2; D uncertain. The V end was cut by 4 bases, the J end by 2 bases, with 20 bases between. The CDR3 extends over 17 amino acids. Germline V gene sequence: CDR1 SGHVS, CDR2 FQNEAQ. This chain's CDR3 is CASSSSELARGNYGYTF. CDR3 coding DNA: TGTGCCAGCAGCTCCTCAGAGCTCGCCCGGGGAAACTATGGCTACACCTTC.

This clone has only a few counts. The chain employs TRBV29-1 and TRBJ2-3, with a tentative D call TRBD1 (5 bases). V shed 7 bases and J shed 4 bases, with 12 bases lying between them. CDR3 size: 12 residues. Germline values: CDR1 SQVTM, CDR2 ANQGSEA. The DNA of the CDR3 is TGCAGCGCCGCTGCAGGGCCAGATACGCAGTATTTT. Its translation: CSAAAGPDTQYF.

V and J are TRBV29-1 and TRBJ1-5; D not resolved. Trimming left V 7 bases short and J 4 bases short, with 14 bases between. The CDR3 totals 13 residues. Germline-derived CDR1 and CDR2 are SQVTM and ANQGSEA. The CDR3: CSAAENRNQPQHF. CDR3 DNA sequence: TGCAGCGCCGCGGAGAACAGAAATCAGCCCCAGCATTTT.